One and the same sample provided the 21 T cell receptor beta chains below, sequenced in a study of CD8+CD57+ T cells in acquired aplastic anemia (dated by TCRdb to the late 2010s). Expansion of CD8+CD57+ cells had been shown by flow cytometry in the patients chosen for sequencing. The sequencer was an Illumina HiSeq 2000. Genomic DNA was used as template for profiling of TCR beta VDJ combinations and CDR3 sequences. TCRdb passed the public sequencing reads through fastp at Q25 and MiXCR, retaining productive beta sequences. Each entry merges the rows of one CDR3 protein and shows their most common DNA and genes. The sample yields just over 150,000 distinct CDR3 sequences; about 48% were counted once. Roughly 29% of the sample rests with the top ten. The sample comprised sorted CD4+, CD8+, or CD8+CD57+ T cells (not recorded which) from PBMCs. All receptors come from a human donor with aplastic anemia.

At least ten counts were recorded for this clonotype. The chain uses TRBV7-8 and TRBJ2-7; D remains ambiguous. The germline V gene encodes CDR1 SGHVS and CDR2 FQNEAQ. The CDR3 spans 11 residues. The V gene lost 5 bases and the J gene lost 0 bases, with 2 bases spanning the gap. The CDR3 here is CASSASYEQYF. The CDR3 coding sequence is TGTGCCAGCAGCGCCTCCTACGAGCAGTACTTC.

Comments on this clonotype: Mismatch with germline at one junction end may stem from a read error. The rearrangement uses TRBV7-9 and TRBJ2-7, with a tentative D call TRBD2 (6 bases). Per the germline V gene, CDR1 is SEHNR and CDR2 is FQNEAQ (reference sequence). This CDR3 has 15 amino acids. The CDR3 region is CASGLAGDLSYEQYF. The CDR3 DNA is TGTGCCAGCGGCTTAGCTGGGGACTTATCTTACGAGCAGTACTTC.

This clonotype came up many times. This chain joins TRBV29-1 and TRBJ2-1; no clear D. The V gene lost 0 bases and the J gene lost 0 bases, with 9 bases spanning the gap. Germline V CDR1 and CDR2: SQVTM, ANQGSEA. The CDR3 sequence is 15 residues long. The CDR3 sequence: CSVEDRASSYNEQFF. CDR3 DNA: TGCAGCGTTGAAGATAGGGCTAGCTCCTACAATGAGCAGTTCTTC.

This clonotype was observed many times. The V gene is TRBV5-1, the J gene TRBJ2-3, with TRBD1 identical over 8 bases. Germline trimming cut 3 bases from V and 4 bases from J; bases unmatched to any gene: 10. This CDR3 is 16 amino acids long. Per germline, CDR1 SGHRS and CDR2 YFSETQ. CDR3 amino acids: CASSSGDRMEADTQYF. The CDR3, as DNA: TGCGCCAGCAGCTCCGGGGACAGGATGGAAGCAGATACGCAGTATTTT.

The CDR3 protein is CASSEVGGAGQPQHF. Here the CDR3 DNA reads TGTGCCAGCAGTGAAGTAGGGGGCGCGGGTCAGCCCCAGCATTTT. The chain joins TRBV6-1 to TRBJ1-5, with 7 bases that match TRBD1. V lost 1 base and J lost 6; bases outside the gene matches: 6. Germline CDR1 reads MNHNS; CDR2 reads SASEGT. This CDR3 comprises 15 residues.

The chain uses TRBV2 and TRBJ2-5; 13 bases fit TRBD2. Germline CDR1 SNHLY, CDR2 FYNNEI. V was pared by 6 bases and J by 5 bases, with 9 bases of the junction left unmatched. There are 16 residues in the CDR3. This chain's CDR3 is CASSPTSGGPSETQYF. The CDR3, as DNA: TGTGCCAGCAGCCCGACTAGCGGGGGGCCCAGCGAGACCCAGTACTTC.

A remark on this clonotype: A read error may produce the germline difference seen at one junction end. This sequence joins TRBV7-9 and TRBJ2-5; the match to TRBD1 covers 8 bases. The CDR3 covers 14 residues. Germline V gene lookup returns CDR1 SEHNR and CDR2 FQNEAQ (reference sequence). The CDR3 reads CTSGYRTGQETQYF. Here the CDR3 DNA reads TGTACCAGCGGCTACCGGACAGGGCAAGAGACCCAGTACTTC.

The chain combines TRBV14 with TRBJ1-1; tentatively, D is TRBD1 (5 bases). This CDR3 contains 17 residues. Trimming removed 5 bases at V and 0 bases at J, with 19 bases between. Germline V gene lookup returns CDR1 SGHDN and CDR2 FVKESK. CDR3 sequence: CASSWGWGNGMNTEAFF. CDR3 nucleotide sequence: TGTGCCAGCAGCTGGGGATGGGGGAATGGGATGAACACTGAAGCTTTCTTT.

This clonotype was detected many times. This rearrangement joins TRBV12-5 to TRBJ1-2; D gene ambiguous. Trimming cost V 1 base and J 4 bases, with 13 bases left between them. CDR3 length: 15 amino acids. Germline-derived CDR1 and CDR2 are LGHNT and FRNRAP. CDR3 DNA: TGTGCTAGTGGTTTGGACGTCCGACTCGGCTATGGCTACACCTTC. Its protein is CASGLDVRLGYGYTF.

This clonotype has at least ten counts. V is TRBV4-1 and J is TRBJ2-5; D perhaps matches TRBD1 (6 bases). With 11 bases removed from V and 5 bases from J, the gap between germline ends came to 21 bases. Germline V lookup: CDR1 MGHRA, CDR2 YSYEKL. This CDR3 comprises 14 residues. CDR3 in amino acids: CASGPQGLGETQYF. The CDR3 DNA follows: TGCGCCTCCGGACCGCAGGGGCTCGGCGAGACCCAGTACTTC.

The rearrangement joins TRBV9 to TRBJ2-7; TRBD2 matches at 7 bases. This CDR3 comprises 15 residues. The V gene's germline CDR1 is SGDLS and CDR2 YYNGEE. Trimming removed 5 bases from V and 2 bases from J; junction bases left unmatched: 10. The DNA of the CDR3 is TGTGCCAGCAGTCTAGGCACCGGGACTACCTACGAGCAGTACTTC. Protein sequence: CASSLGTGTTYEQYF.

This clonotype was seen only a few times. The chain links TRBV6-2 or TRBV6-3 to TRBJ1-3; tentatively, D is TRBD1 (6 bases). The CDR3 has 14 residues. The V gene's germline CDR1 is MNHEY and CDR2 SVGEGT. The V gene lost 9 bases and the J gene lost 2 bases, with 14 bases spanning the gap. The CDR3 spells CARKRRGTGNTIYF. The DNA of the CDR3 is TGTGCCAGAAAACGGAGGGGGACTGGAAACACCATATATTTT.

On this clonotype: The junction departs from the called germline gene at one end, perhaps through a read error. V and J are TRBV11-2 and TRBJ2-1; TRBD2 agrees at 7 bases. The CDR3 extends over 16 amino acids. Germline CDR1 is SGHAT and CDR2 is FQNNGV. CDR3 protein: CASSLDGGSSYNGQFF. DNA of the CDR3: TGTGCCAGCAGCTTAGACGGGGGGAGCTCCTACAATGGGCAGTTCTTC.

The V call is TRBV29-1, the J call TRBJ2-2; unclear D gene. This CDR3 has 12 amino acids. Germline V gene lookup returns CDR1 SQVTM and CDR2 ANQGSEA. Trimming left V 1 base short and J 6 bases short, with 6 bases between. The CDR3 DNA reads TGCAGCGTTGAAGCTAGGGCCGGGGAGCTGTTTTTT. It yields the protein CSVEARAGELFF.

The chain combines TRBV9 with TRBJ2-5, with TRBD2 identical over 9 bases. The germline V gene encodes CDR1 SGDLS and CDR2 YYNGEE. V was pared by 3 bases and J by 5 bases, with 8 bases of the junction left unmatched. The CDR3 has 15 amino acids. In DNA, the CDR3 is TGTGCCAGCAGCGCGGGGACTAGCAGATATGAGACCCAGTACTTC. Translated, it gives CASSAGTSRYETQYF.

The chain carries TRBV19 and TRBJ1-2; 9 nucleotides match TRBD1. After removal of 5 bases from V and 6 bases from J, the junction contained 10 bases not matched to a gene. The CDR3 sequence is 15 residues long. In germline, CDR1 is LNHDA, CDR2 SQIVND (reference sequence). CDR3 DNA sequence: TGTGCCAGTAGTGCGGGACAGGGACTCTCGAATGGCTACACCTTC. This codes for CASSAGQGLSNGYTF. The variable domain in full, with the rest retrieved from reference TRBV19 and TRBJ1-2, is DGGITQSPKYLFRKEGQNVTLSCEQNLNHDAMYWYRQDPGQGLRLIYYSQIVNDFQKGDIAEGYSVSREKKESFPLTVTSAQKNPTAFYLCASSAGQGLSNGYTFGSGTRLTVV.

This clonotype was detected only once. The rearrangement joins TRBV12-3 or TRBV12-4 to TRBJ2-7; D unclear. This CDR3 is built from 11 residues. V was shortened by 2 bases and J by 8 bases, with 7 bases between the two germline ends. DNA of the CDR3: TGTGCCAGCAGTTTACTTCAAAAGCAGTACTTC. Its translation: CASSLLQKQYF.

This clonotype occurred a few times. This chain uses TRBV24-1 with TRBJ2-1; 8 bases match TRBD1. The V gene's germline CDR1 is KGHDR and CDR2 SFDVKD. CDR3 length: 15 amino acids. The V and J ends lost 6 bases and 6 bases, in that order; junction bases with no gene match: 9. CDR3 sequence: CATSKTGTGLNEQFF. The CDR3 coding sequence is TGTGCCACCAGTAAAACCGGGACAGGACTCAATGAGCAGTTCTTC.

The chain carries TRBV2 and TRBJ1-6, with D perhaps TRBD1 (5 bases). This CDR3 region has 15 residues. V shed 5 bases and J shed 0 bases, with 8 bases lying between them. CDR1 is SNHLY and CDR2 is FYNNEI in the germline V gene. CDR3 DNA: TGTGCCAGCAGTAGACAGACCTCCTATAATTCACCCCTCCACTTT. It encodes CASSRQTSYNSPLHF.

Details on this clonotype: Without the conserved terminal phenylalanine or tryptophan, this CDR3 likely stems from a read error. This chain connects TRBV12-3 or TRBV12-4 to TRBJ1-1, with a tentative D call TRBD1 (6 bases). The length of the CDR3 is 13 residues. With 7 bases removed from V and 5 bases from J, the gap between germline ends came to 14 bases. In DNA, the CDR3 is TGTGCCAGCACTACAACAGGGCGAACTGAAGCTTTCCTT. Protein: CASTTTGRTEAFL.

As for this clonotype: A much larger clonotype is one base distant, so this may be a read error. The rearrangement joins TRBV27 to TRBJ2-1; no firm D call. Germline lookup yields CDR1 MNHEY and CDR2 SMNVEV (reference sequence). The CDR3 runs to 13 residues. CDR3 in amino acids: CASSSSTINGQFF. The CDR3 nucleotides read TGTGCCAGCAGTTCATCCACCATAAATGGGCAGTTCTTC.